These 27 T cell receptor beta chains were sequenced from one sample in a study of blood T cell repertoires in COVID-19. Measured with immunoSEQ multiplex PCR; TCRdb has only the in-frame clones, and not every one. The sample includes 90,000 or so clones, 84% of them seen just once. Sequencing used peripheral blood. The receptors stem from a man aged 60-69 years with acute or convalescent COVID-19.

This clone was recorded once. The CDR3 DNA reads TGTGCCAGCTCACCGGTGGGGGGAGGCACAGATACGCAGTATTTT. This gives the protein CASSPVGGGTDTQYF. The rearrangement uses TRBV18 and TRBJ2-3, with a weak D call TRBD2 (6 bases). V was pared by 3 bases and J by 1 base, with 11 bases between. This CDR3 spans 15 amino acids. CDR1 KGHSH and CDR2 LQKENI come from the germline V gene. The variable domain in full, completed from reference TRBV18 and TRBJ2-3, reads NAGVMQNPRHLVRRRGQEARLRCSPMKGHSHVYWYRQLPEEGLKFMVYLQKENIIDESGMPKERFSAEFPKEGPSILRIQQVVRGDSAAYFCASSPVGGGTDTQYFGPGTRLTVL.

This chain links TRBV5-1 with TRBJ2-3; TRBD1 might be the D (5 bases). The V end was cut by 0 bases, the J end by 3 bases, with 11 bases between. CDR3 size: 15 residues. Germline-derived CDR1 and CDR2 are SGHRS and YFSETQ. The CDR3: CASSLVGLGTDTQYF. CDR3 bases: TGCGCCAGCAGCTTGGTGGGGCTCGGGACAGATACGCAGTATTTT.

J is TRBJ2-2 and V is TRBV7-6, with TRBD2 identical over 7 bases. Unmatched junction bases numbered 7, after V lost 0 bases and J lost 0 bases. The CDR3 is 18 amino acids. The V gene's germline CDR1 is SGHVS and CDR2 FNYEAQ. The CDR3 here is CASSLAGRGGPNTGELFF. Written as DNA, the CDR3 is TGTGCCAGCAGCTTAGCGGGGCGCGGGGGACCGAACACCGGGGAGCTGTTTTTT. Drawing the rest from reference TRBV7-6 and TRBJ2-2, the complete variable domain is GAGVSQSPRYKVTKRGQDVALRCDPISGHVSLYWYRQALGQGPEFLTYFNYEAQQDKSGLPNDRFSAERPEGSISTLTIQRTEQRDSAMYRCASSLAGRGGPNTGELFFGEGSRLTVL.

The chain carries TRBV18 and TRBJ2-5; TRBD2 is a possible D gene (5 bases). The CDR3 is 14 residues long. Germline V lookup: CDR1 KGHSH, CDR2 LQKENI. Trimming took 3 bases from V and 0 from J, leaving 8 bases between them. The CDR3 DNA sequence: TGTGCCAGCTCACCGTTCGGGGACCAAGAGACCCAGTACTTC. This encodes CASSPFGDQETQYF.

The chain combines TRBV7-8 with TRBJ2-2; 7 bases fit TRBD1. This CDR3 region has 16 residues. With 5 bases clipped from V and 1 base from J, the junction kept 7 bases outside the gene matches. Germline-derived CDR1 and CDR2 are SGHVS and FQNEAQ. CDR3 in amino acids: CASSNLGQVNTGELFF. CDR3 nucleotides: TGTGCCAGCAGCAATCTAGGACAGGTGAACACCGGGGAGCTGTTTTTT.

This chain joins TRBV3-1 (or the pseudogene TRBV3-2) and TRBJ1-3; D remains ambiguous. Germline V CDR1 and CDR2: LGHDT, YNNKEL (reference sequence). The CDR3 runs to 16 residues. V was trimmed by 3 bases and J by 0 bases, leaving 12 bases between them. Here the CDR3 reads CASSHAGTSSGNTIYF. CDR3 bases: TGTGCCAGCAGCCACGCGGGCACCTCCTCTGGAAACACCATATATTTT.

This clone occurred a few times. The rearrangement links TRBV18 to TRBJ1-4; 12 bases match TRBD1. The CDR3 is 16 residues long. Looked up from germline, CDR1 is KGHSH and CDR2 is LQKENI. The J segment lost 8 bases and the V segment lost 3 bases, leaving 7 bases of the junction unmatched. The chain's CDR3 is CASSPGTGGKSEKLFF. The CDR3 region has the DNA TGTGCCAGCTCACCGGGGACAGGGGGCAAGTCGGAAAAACTGTTTTTT. Full variable domain (outside the CDR3, taken from reference TRBV18 and TRBJ1-4): NAGVMQNPRHLVRRRGQEARLRCSPMKGHSHVYWYRQLPEEGLKFMVYLQKENIIDESGMPKERFSAEFPKEGPSILRIQQVVRGDSAAYFCASSPGTGGKSEKLFFGSGTQLSVL.

The J gene is TRBJ2-1, the V gene TRBV14, with 10 bases matching TRBD2. With V trimmed by 4 bases and J by 7 bases, 13 bases remained unmatched. This CDR3 region has 17 residues. Per the germline V gene, CDR1 is SGHDN and CDR2 is FVKESK. CDR3 in DNA: TGTGCCAGCAGCCGCTCGCAAGGACTAGCGGACAGGAATGAGCAGTTCTTC. Its translation: CASSRSQGLADRNEQFF.

This chain uses TRBV11-3 with TRBJ1-6, with a tentative D call TRBD1 (6 bases). Germline lookup yields CDR1 SGHNT and CDR2 YENEEA. CDR3 length: 13 residues. V was clipped by 6 bases and J by 8 bases, with 11 bases between them. The CDR3 nucleotides read TGTGCCAGCAGTAGGGACATTGATTCACCCCTCCACTTT. Protein product: CASSRDIDSPLHF.

V gene TRBV5-1 combines with J gene TRBJ1-1, with 11 positions matching TRBD1. J gave up 4 bases and V 0 bases, and 2 bases lay outside the gene matches. CDR1 and CDR2 (germline): SGHRS, YFSETQ. CDR3 size: 15 residues. The CDR3 DNA sequence: TGCGCCAGCAGCTTGGTGGGACAGGGGGTCACTGAAGCTTTCTTT. Encoded protein: CASSLVGQGVTEAFF. Drawing the rest from reference TRBV5-1 and TRBJ1-1, the complete variable domain is KAGVTQTPRYLIKTRGQQVTLSCSPISGHRSVSWYQQTPGQGLQFLFEYFSETQRNKGNFPGRFSGRQFSNSRSEMNVSTLELGDSALYLCASSLVGQGVTEAFFGQGTRLTVV.

The chain couples TRBV18 to TRBJ2-6; 8 nucleotides agree with TRBD1. The trim removed 5 bases at V and 0 bases at J, leaving 9 bases unmatched. This CDR3 comprises 18 residues. Germline V gene data show CDR1 as KGHSH and CDR2 as LQKENI. The chain's CDR3 is CASSSRTGTGSGANVLTF. CDR3 DNA sequence: TGTGCCAGCTCATCACGGACAGGGACCGGCTCTGGGGCCAACGTCCTGACTTTC.

V and J are TRBV5-5 and TRBJ2-6; D might be TRBD1 (6 bases). There are 16 residues in the CDR3. V was cut by 4 bases and J by 2 bases, with 13 bases left in between. From germline, CDR1 is SGHKS and CDR2 YYEKEE (reference sequence). CDR3 DNA: TGTGCCAGCAGCAATGACAGGTTCACTGGGGCCAACGTCCTGACTTTC. It encodes CASSNDRFTGANVLTF.

The chain joins TRBV6-5 to TRBJ1-4; D is perhaps TRBD1 (5 bases). Trimming removed 0 bases at V and 5 bases at J, with 13 bases between. Germline-derived CDR1 and CDR2 are MNHEY and SVGAGI. This CDR3 has 16 residues. CDR3 region: CASSYSNRLENEKLFF. The CDR3 bases are TGTGCCAGCAGTTACTCGAACAGGCTGGAGAATGAAAAACTGTTTTTT.

This rearrangement joins TRBV5-1 to TRBJ1-1, with a possible D match to TRBD1 (5 bases). Germline loops: CDR1 SGHRS, CDR2 YFSETQ. The CDR3 runs to 15 residues. The V end lost 3 bases, the J end lost 1 base, and 13 bases lay between the germline ends. The CDR3 here is CASSSQVRSNTEAFF. The CDR3 coding sequence is TGCGCCAGCAGCTCACAGGTACGGTCGAACACTGAAGCTTTCTTT.

This clone was detected a few times. The chain recombines TRBV5-1 with TRBJ2-5; 12 positions agree with TRBD1. This CDR3 comprises 15 residues. V was pared by 4 bases and J by 5 bases, with 6 bases of the junction left unmatched. CDR1 SGHRS and CDR2 YFSETQ come from the germline V gene. The CDR3 DNA follows: TGCGCCAGCAGCGCGGGGACAGGGGGCTATGAGACCCAGTACTTC. It translates to CASSAGTGGYETQYF. Full variable domain (missing parts from reference TRBV5-1 and TRBJ2-5): KAGVTQTPRYLIKTRGQQVTLSCSPISGHRSVSWYQQTPGQGLQFLFEYFSETQRNKGNFPGRFSGRQFSNSRSEMNVSTLELGDSALYLCASSAGTGGYETQYFGPGTRLLVL.

V gene TRBV4-2 combines with J gene TRBJ1-4; weak D call: TRBD1 (5 bases). The CDR3 is 16 amino acids. In germline, CDR1 is LGHNA, CDR2 YNFKEQ. V lost 1 base to trimming and J lost 1 base, with 10 bases between them. The DNA for the CDR3 is TGTGCCAGCAGCCAAGGCATAGGACAAACTAATGAAAAACTGTTTTTT. This codes for CASSQGIGQTNEKLFF.

The chain links TRBV7-6 to TRBJ2-1; the D gene is possibly TRBD1 (5 bases). CDR1 and CDR2 from the germline V gene are SGHVS and FNYEAQ. CDR3 length: 15 residues. V was clipped by 0 bases and J by 9 bases, with 15 bases between them. CDR3 protein: CASSLALRQTGEQFF. CDR3 DNA: TGTGCCAGCAGCTTAGCGCTTCGACAGACCGGTGAGCAGTTCTTC.

The chain has TRBV1 and TRBJ1-2; the table's D call, TRBD1, was not checked against the DNA. TRBV1 is noted as a pseudogene. The CDR3 covers 15 residues. The CDR3: CTSSQDRQASYGYTF. The CDR3 bases are TGCACCAGCAGCCAAGACAGACAGGCGAGCTATGGCTACACCTTC.

The sample holds a few counts of this clone. V usage is TRBV19 and J usage is TRBJ1-1, with TRBD1 as a possible D gene (6 bases). V lost 3 bases and J lost 11, with 13 bases in between. Germline CDR1 and CDR2: LNHDA and SQIVND (reference sequence). CDR3 length: 12 amino acids. This CDR3 is CASSILDSRAFF. The CDR3 DNA is TGTGCCAGTAGTATCTTGGACAGTCGTGCTTTCTTT.

The chain is built from TRBV9 and TRBJ2-1, with 7 bases fitting TRBD1. The V segment lost 2 bases and the J segment 7 bases; nucleotides outside the gene matches: 15. The germline CDR1 and CDR2 sequences are SGDLS and YYNGEE. This CDR3 has 17 amino acids. As DNA, the CDR3 is TGTGCCAGCAGCGTGGGGTTTGGACAGGAGAGGGATAATGAGCAGTTCTTC. Amino acids: CASSVGFGQERDNEQFF.

The chain carries TRBV5-1 and TRBJ2-1, with TRBD1 identical over 7 bases. The CDR3 has 14 amino acids. The trim removed 6 bases at V and 3 bases at J, leaving 6 bases unmatched. Germline-derived CDR1 and CDR2 are SGHRS and YFSETQ. The CDR3 sequence is CASNTGTDYNEQFF. The CDR3, as DNA: TGCGCCAGCAACACCGGGACAGACTACAATGAGCAGTTCTTC. The entire variable domain, with the rest obtained from reference TRBV5-1 and TRBJ2-1, is as follows: KAGVTQTPRYLIKTRGQQVTLSCSPISGHRSVSWYQQTPGQGLQFLFEYFSETQRNKGNFPGRFSGRQFSNSRSEMNVSTLELGDSALYLCASNTGTDYNEQFFGPGTRLTVL.

The rearrangement joins TRBV18 to TRBJ2-1; D remains unclear. The CDR3 extends over 15 amino acids. Germline CDR1 is KGHSH and CDR2 is LQKENI. Trimming cost V 1 base and J 2 bases, with 9 bases left between them. The CDR3 spells CASSPRSQTYNEQFF. CDR3 nucleotides: TGTGCCAGCTCACCACGGTCTCAGACCTACAATGAGCAGTTCTTC.

The genes are TRBV6-5 and TRBJ2-5; TRBD2 matches at 8 bases. The CDR3 loop spans 15 amino acids. With 5 bases clipped from V and 1 base from J, the junction kept 6 bases outside the gene matches. Germline V gene sequence: CDR1 MNHEY, CDR2 SVGAGI. In DNA form, the CDR3 reads TGTGCCAGCAGTATCTTTGGGACTAGCCAAGAGACCCAGTACTTC. Amino acids: CASSIFGTSQETQYF.

V gene TRBV7-9 combines with J gene TRBJ1-5; no clear D. This CDR3 comprises 13 residues. V was cut by 1 base and J by 7 bases, with 8 bases left in between. Germline values: CDR1 SEHNR, CDR2 FQNEAQ (reference sequence). CDR3 DNA: TGTGCCAGCAGCTTAGTGGGAGCCCAGCCCCAGCATTTT. This codes for CASSLVGAQPQHF. The variable domain in full, completed from reference TRBV7-9 and TRBJ1-5, reads DTGVSQNPRHKITKRGQNVTFRCDPISEHNRLYWYRQTLGQGPEFLTYFQNEAQLEKSRLLSDRFSAERPKGSFSTLEIQRTEQGDSAMYLCASSLVGAQPQHFGDGTRLSIL.

The chain employs TRBV5-1 and TRBJ2-2; possible D gene TRBD1, 7 bases. This CDR3 is built from 14 residues. Germline assignment: CDR1 SGHRS and CDR2 YFSETQ. V lost 6 bases and J 4 bases, leaving 13 bases between the germline ends. In DNA form, the CDR3 reads TGCGCCAGCAACACCCAGGGGGGCACCGGGGAGCTGTTTTTT. Translation gives CASNTQGGTGELFF.

The V and J genes are TRBV7-2 and TRBJ1-6, with D tentatively TRBD1 (6 bases). The germline V gene encodes CDR1 SGHTA and CDR2 FQGNSA. The CDR3 has 15 residues. With 5 bases removed from V and 8 bases from J, the gap between germline ends came to 16 bases. The CDR3 reads CASSVPGTRDSPLHF. The CDR3 coding sequence is TGTGCCAGCAGCGTACCGGGGACAAGGGATTCACCCCTCCACTTT.

The CDR3 spells CASSEGAGKKYGYTF. In DNA form, the CDR3 reads TGTGCCAGCAGTGAAGGGGCAGGGAAAAAATATGGCTACACCTTC. This chain links TRBV6-1 with TRBJ1-2, with D maybe TRBD1 (5 bases). V was shortened by 1 base and J by 5 bases, with 14 bases between the two germline ends. This CDR3 contains 15 residues. In germline, CDR1 is MNHNS, CDR2 SASEGT.